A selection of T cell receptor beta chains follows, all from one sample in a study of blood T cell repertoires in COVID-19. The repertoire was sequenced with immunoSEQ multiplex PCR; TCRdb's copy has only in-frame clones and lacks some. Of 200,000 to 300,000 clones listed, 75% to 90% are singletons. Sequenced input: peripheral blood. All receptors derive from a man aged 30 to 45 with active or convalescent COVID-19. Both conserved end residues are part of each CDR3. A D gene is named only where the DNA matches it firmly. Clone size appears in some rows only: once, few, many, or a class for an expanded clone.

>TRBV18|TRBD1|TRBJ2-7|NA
TGTGCCAGCTCACCAGGGACAGCCTCCTACGAGCAGTACTTC
CASSPGTASYEQYF
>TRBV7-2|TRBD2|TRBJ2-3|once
TGTGCCAGCAGGCGACTAGCGGGGGGGAGATCAGCGCAGTATTTT
CASRRLAGGRSAQYF
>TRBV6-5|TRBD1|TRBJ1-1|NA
TGTGCCAGCAGTAGCAGGGGGCGGATGAACACTGAAGCTTTCTTT
CASSSRGRMNTEAFF
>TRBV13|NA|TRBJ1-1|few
TGTGGGTCCGGGACACCCTATGAAGCTTTCTTT
CGSGTPYEAFF
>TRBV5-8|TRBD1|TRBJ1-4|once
TGTGCCAGCAGCAGGGGACAGGGGGCGGGTGAAAAACTGTTTTTT
CASSRGQGAGEKLFF
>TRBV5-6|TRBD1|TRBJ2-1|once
TGTGCCAGCAGCTTTGACCTAACAGGGGTATACAATGAGCAGTTCTTC
CASSFDLTGVYNEQFF
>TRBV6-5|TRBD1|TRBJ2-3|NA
TGTGCCAGCAAATTGCAGGGGGCCACAGATACGCAGTATTTT
CASKLQGATDTQYF
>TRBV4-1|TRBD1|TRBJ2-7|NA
TGCGCCAGCAGCCCAAAACAGGGGAGCTCCTACGAGCAGTACTTC
CASSPKQGSSYEQYF
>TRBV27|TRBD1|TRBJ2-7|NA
TGTGCCAGCAGGTCAGGACAGGGCTACGAGCAGTACTTC
CASRSGQGYEQYF
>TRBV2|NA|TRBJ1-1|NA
TGTGCCAGCAGTGTTTCTAGGAACACTGAAGCTTTCTTT
CASSVSRNTEAFF
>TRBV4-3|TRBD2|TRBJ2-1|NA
TGCGCCAGCAGCCAAGACCGACTAGCGGGGGGGAATCATGAGCAGTTCTTC
CASSQDRLAGGNHEQFF
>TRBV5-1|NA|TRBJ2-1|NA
TGCGCCAGCACCGAGAGGGACAATGAGCAGTTCTTC
CASTERDNEQFF
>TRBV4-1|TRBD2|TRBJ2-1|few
TGCGCCAGCAGCCAAGGAGCGGGGGGGCCGTACAATGAGCAGTTCTTC
CASSQGAGGPYNEQFF
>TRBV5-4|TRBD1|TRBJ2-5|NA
TGTGCCAGCAGCACCGGACAGGGACAAGAGACCCAGTACTTC
CASSTGQGQETQYF
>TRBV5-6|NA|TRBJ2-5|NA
TGTGCCAGCAGCTTGGCTCGTCAGTCGGAGACCCAGTACTTC
CASSLARQSETQYF
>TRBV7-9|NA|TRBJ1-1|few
TGTGCCAGCGCGGGAGACACTGAAGCTTTCTTT
CASAGDTEAFF
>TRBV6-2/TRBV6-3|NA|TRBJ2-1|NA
TGTGCCAGCAGTTACTTAGGGGGTCCCTACAATGAGCAGTTCTTC
CASSYLGGPYNEQFF
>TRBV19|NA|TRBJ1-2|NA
TGTGCCAGTAGTATAGGGGGCGACTATGGCTACACCTTC
CASSIGGDYGYTF
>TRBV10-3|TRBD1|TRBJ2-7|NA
TGTGCCATCAGCTCTGGACAGGGTAGCGAGCAGTACTTC
CAISSGQGSEQYF
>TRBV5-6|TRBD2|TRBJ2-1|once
TGTGCCAGCAGCTTCGTGAGCGGGGGCAATGAGCAGTTCTTC
CASSFVSGGNEQFF
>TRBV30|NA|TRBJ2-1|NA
TGTGCCTGGATTACAGGGAGCTCCTACAATGAGCAGTTCTTC
CAWITGSSYNEQFF
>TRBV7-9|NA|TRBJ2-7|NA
TGTGCCAGCAGCTTAGTAGTACAGAACTCCTACGAGCAGTACTTC
CASSLVVQNSYEQYF
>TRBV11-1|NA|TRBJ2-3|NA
TGTGCCAGCAGCTCGACGCCGATCCACCTGAGGGATACGCAGTATTTT
CASSSTPIHLRDTQYF